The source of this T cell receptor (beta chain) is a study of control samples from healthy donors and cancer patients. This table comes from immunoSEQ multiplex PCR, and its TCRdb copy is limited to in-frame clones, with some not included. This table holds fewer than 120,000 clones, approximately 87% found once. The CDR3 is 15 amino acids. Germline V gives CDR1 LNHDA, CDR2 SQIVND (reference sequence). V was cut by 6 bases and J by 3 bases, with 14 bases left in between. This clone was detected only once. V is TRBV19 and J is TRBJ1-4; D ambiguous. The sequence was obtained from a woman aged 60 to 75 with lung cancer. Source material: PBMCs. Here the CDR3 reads CASRGRRSPNEKLFF. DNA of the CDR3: TGTGCCAGTAGGGGTAGACGCTCCCCTAATGAAAAACTGTTTTTT.